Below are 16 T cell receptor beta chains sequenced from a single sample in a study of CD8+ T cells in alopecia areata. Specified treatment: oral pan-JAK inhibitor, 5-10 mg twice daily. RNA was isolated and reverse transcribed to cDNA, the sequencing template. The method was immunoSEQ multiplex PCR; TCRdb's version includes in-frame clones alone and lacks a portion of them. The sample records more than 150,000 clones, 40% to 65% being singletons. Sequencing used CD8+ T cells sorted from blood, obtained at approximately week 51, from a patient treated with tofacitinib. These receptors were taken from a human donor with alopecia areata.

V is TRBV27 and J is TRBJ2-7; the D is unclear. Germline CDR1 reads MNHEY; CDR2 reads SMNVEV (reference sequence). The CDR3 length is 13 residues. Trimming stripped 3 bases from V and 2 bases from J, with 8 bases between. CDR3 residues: CASSFGATYEQYF. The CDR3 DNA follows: TGTGCCAGCAGTTTTGGAGCTACCTACGAGCAGTACTTC.

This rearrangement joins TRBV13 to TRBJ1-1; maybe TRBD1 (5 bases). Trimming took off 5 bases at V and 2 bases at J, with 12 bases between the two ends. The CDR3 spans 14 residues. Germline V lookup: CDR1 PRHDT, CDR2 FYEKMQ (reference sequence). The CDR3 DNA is TGTGCCAGCAGCCTGCCCAGGGAAAACACTGAAGCTTTCTTT. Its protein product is CASSLPRENTEAFF.

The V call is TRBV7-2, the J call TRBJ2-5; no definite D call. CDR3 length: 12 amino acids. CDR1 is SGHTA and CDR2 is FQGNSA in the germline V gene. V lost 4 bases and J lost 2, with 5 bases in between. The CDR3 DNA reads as TGTGCCAGCAGCTCAGGACAAGAGACCCAGTACTTC. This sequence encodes CASSSGQETQYF.

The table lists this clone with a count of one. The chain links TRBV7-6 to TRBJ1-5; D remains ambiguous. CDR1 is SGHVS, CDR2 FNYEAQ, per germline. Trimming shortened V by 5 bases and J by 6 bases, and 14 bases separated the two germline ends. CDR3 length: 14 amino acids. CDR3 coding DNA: TGTGCCAGCAGCCCACTAGGTAGGCGTCAGCCCCAGCATTTT. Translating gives CASSPLGRRQPQHF.

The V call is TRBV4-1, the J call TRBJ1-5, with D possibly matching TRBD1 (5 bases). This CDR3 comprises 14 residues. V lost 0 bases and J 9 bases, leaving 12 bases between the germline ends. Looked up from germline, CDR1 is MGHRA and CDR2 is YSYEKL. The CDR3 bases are TGCGCCAGCAGCCAAGAGGGCGCCGGGGGGCCCCAGCATTTT. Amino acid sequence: CASSQEGAGGPQHF.

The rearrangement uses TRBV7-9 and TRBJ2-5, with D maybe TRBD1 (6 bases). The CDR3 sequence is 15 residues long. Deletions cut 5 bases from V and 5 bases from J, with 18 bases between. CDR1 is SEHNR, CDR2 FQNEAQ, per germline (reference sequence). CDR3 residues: CASSQPGRGRETQYF. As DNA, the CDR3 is TGTGCCAGCAGCCAACCCGGCAGGGGCAGGGAGACCCAGTACTTC.

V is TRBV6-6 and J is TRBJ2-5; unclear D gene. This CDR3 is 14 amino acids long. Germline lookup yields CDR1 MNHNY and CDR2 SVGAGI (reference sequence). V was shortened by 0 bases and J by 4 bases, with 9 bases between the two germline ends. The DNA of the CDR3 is TGTGCCAGCAGTTACTCCGAGGCACCAGAGACCCAGTACTTC. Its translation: CASSYSEAPETQYF.

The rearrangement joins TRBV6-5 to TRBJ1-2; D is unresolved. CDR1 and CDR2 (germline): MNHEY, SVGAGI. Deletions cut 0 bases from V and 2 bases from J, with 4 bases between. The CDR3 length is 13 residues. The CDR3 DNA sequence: TGTGCCAGCAGTTACTCCCTCAACTATGGCTACACCTTC. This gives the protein CASSYSLNYGYTF.

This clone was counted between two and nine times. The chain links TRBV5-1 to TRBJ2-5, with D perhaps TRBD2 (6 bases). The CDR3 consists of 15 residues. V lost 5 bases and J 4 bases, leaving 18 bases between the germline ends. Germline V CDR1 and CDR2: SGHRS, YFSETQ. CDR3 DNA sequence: TGCGCCAGCAGTCTGGAGGGGACCCGGACAGAGACCCAGTACTTC. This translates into CASSLEGTRTETQYF.

This chain's CDR3 is CASSDDQGDPSYEQYF. The CDR3 region has the DNA TGTGCCAGCAGCGACGATCAAGGGGACCCCTCCTACGAGCAGTACTTC. The rearrangement joins TRBV9 to TRBJ2-7; D is possibly TRBD1 or TRBD2 (5 bases each). Trimming stripped 3 bases from V and 0 bases from J, with 16 bases between. The CDR3 has 16 residues. CDR1 and CDR2 from the germline V gene are SGDLS and YYNGEE.

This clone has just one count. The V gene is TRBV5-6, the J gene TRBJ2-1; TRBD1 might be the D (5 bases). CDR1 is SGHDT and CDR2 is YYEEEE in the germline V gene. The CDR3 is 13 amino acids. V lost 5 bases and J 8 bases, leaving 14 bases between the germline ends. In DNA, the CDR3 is TGTGCCAGCAGTTACTCCCTCAGGGATGAGCAGTTCTTC. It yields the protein CASSYSLRDEQFF.

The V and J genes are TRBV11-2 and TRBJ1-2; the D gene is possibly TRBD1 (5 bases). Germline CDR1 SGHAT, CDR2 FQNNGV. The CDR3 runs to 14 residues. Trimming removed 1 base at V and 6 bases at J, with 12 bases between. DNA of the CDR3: TGTGCCAGCAGCTTAGCTCCAGGGACGAATGGCTACACCTTC. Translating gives CASSLAPGTNGYTF.

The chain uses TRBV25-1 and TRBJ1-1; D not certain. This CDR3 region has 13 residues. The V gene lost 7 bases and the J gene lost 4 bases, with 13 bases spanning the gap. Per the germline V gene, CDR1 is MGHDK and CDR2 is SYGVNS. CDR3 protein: CASTGGVSTEAFF. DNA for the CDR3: TGTGCCAGCACAGGCGGGGTAAGCACTGAAGCTTTCTTT. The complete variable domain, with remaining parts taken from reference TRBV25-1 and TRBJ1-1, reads EADIYQTPRYLVIGTGKKITLECSQTMGHDKMYWYQQDPGMELHLIHYSYGVNSTEKGDLSSESTVSRIRTEHFPLTLESARPSHTSQYLCASTGGVSTEAFFGQGTRLTVV.

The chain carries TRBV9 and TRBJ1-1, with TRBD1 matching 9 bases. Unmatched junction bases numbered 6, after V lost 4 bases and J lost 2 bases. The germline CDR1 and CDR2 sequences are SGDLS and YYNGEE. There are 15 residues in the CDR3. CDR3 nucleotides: TGTGCCAGCAGCCGTACTACAGGGGGCAACACTGAAGCTTTCTTT. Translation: CASSRTTGGNTEAFF.

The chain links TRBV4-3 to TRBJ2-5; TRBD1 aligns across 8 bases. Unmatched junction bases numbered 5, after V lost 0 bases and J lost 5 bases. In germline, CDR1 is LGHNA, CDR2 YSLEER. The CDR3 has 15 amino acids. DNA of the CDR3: TGCGCCAGCAGCCAAGATGGCGACAGGGGTGAGACCCAGTACTTC. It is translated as CASSQDGDRGETQYF.

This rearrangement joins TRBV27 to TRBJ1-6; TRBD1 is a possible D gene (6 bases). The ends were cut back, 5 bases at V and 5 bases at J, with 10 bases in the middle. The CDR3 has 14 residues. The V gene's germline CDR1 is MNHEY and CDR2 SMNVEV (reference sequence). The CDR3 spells CASSLRDNNSPLHF. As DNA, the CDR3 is TGTGCCAGCAGTCTCCGGGACAATAATTCACCCCTCCACTTT.